These 28 T cell receptor beta chains came from one sample sequenced in a study of T cell responses to AZD1222 COVID-19 vaccine. The method was immunoSEQ multiplex PCR; TCRdb's version includes in-frame clones alone and lacks a portion of them. The sample carries fewer than 120,000 clones, about 95% recorded once. The sample in question was peripheral blood, obtained 28 days after the second AZD1222 dose. These receptor sequences come from an adult who received the AZD1222 COVID-19 vaccine.

This sequence joins TRBV24-1 and TRBJ1-1, with D hard to call. V lost 3 bases, J lost 6 bases, and 10 bases lay in between. The CDR3 is made up of 13 amino acids. Germline V gives CDR1 KGHDR, CDR2 SFDVKD. This CDR3 is CATSDRITSEAFF. The CDR3 bases are TGTGCCACCAGTGATCGGATAACTTCTGAAGCTTTCTTT.

The chain recombines TRBV19 with TRBJ2-3; 9 bases are shared with TRBD2. J was trimmed by 5 bases and V by 5 bases; bases with no gene match: 11. CDR1 LNHDA and CDR2 SQIVND come from the germline V gene (reference sequence). This CDR3 comprises 16 residues. CDR3 sequence reads: CASSFSSGVGIDTQYF. CDR3 nucleotides: TGTGCCAGTAGTTTCTCTAGCGGGGTAGGAATAGATACGCAGTATTTT.

About this clone itself: A read error may account for a junction end that differs from germline. The V call is TRBV10-3, the J call TRBJ1-3; D gene unclear. The CDR3 contains 14 residues. Germline lookup yields CDR1 ENHRY and CDR2 SYGVKD. Here the CDR3 reads CAIGEVYSGNTIYF. The CDR3 bases are TGTGCCATCGGTGAGGTTTACTCTGGAAACACCATATATTTT.

This chain uses TRBV19 with TRBJ2-7; D possibly matches TRBD1 or TRBD2 (6 bases each). CDR3 length equals 12 residues. Germline V gene lookup returns CDR1 LNHDA and CDR2 SQIVND (reference sequence). The V and J ends lost 5 bases and 7 bases respectively, with 12 bases between them. The CDR3 loop is CASSPRGEEQYF. The CDR3 nucleotides are TGTGCCAGTAGTCCTAGGGGGGAAGAGCAGTACTTC. Based on the CDR3 plus reference TRBV19 and TRBJ2-7, the full variable domain is DGGITQSPKYLFRKEGQNVTLSCEQNLNHDAMYWYRQDPGQGLRLIYYSQIVNDFQKGDIAEGYSVSREKKESFPLTVTSAQKNPTAFYLCASSPRGEEQYFGPGTRLTVT.

The rearrangement joins TRBV27 to TRBJ2-7; 10 bases line up with TRBD1. The junction had 10 bases not matched to a gene; V was cut back by 6 bases and J by 2 bases. The CDR3 is 16 amino acids. Germline V gene lookup returns CDR1 MNHEY and CDR2 SMNVEV (reference sequence). The CDR3: CASRYSGGQGPYEQYF. CDR3 nucleotides: TGTGCCAGCAGGTACTCGGGGGGACAGGGGCCCTACGAGCAGTACTTC.

The gene calls are TRBV19 and TRBJ2-7; 8 bases fit TRBD1. The CDR3 has 15 residues. Germline CDR1 is LNHDA and CDR2 is SQIVND (reference sequence). Trimming cost V 4 bases and J 1 base; bases outside gene matches: 6. The CDR3 DNA is TGTGCCAGTAGTACCGACAGGGGAGGATCCTACGAGCAGTACTTC. Its translation is CASSTDRGGSYEQYF.

V is TRBV6-2 or TRBV6-3 and J is TRBJ2-5; TRBD2 agrees at 10 bases. Germline V lookup: CDR1 MNHEY, CDR2 SVGEGT. J was trimmed by 4 bases and V by 0 bases; bases with no gene match: 17. There are 20 residues in the CDR3. The CDR3 DNA follows: TGTGCCAGCAGTTACTCGAAGTCGGCTAGCGGGGGCCGATTTGGAGAGACCCAGTACTTC. Its protein is CASSYSKSASGGRFGETQYF.

CDR3 DNA: TGCAGTGCTACGATCCAAGAGACCCAGTACTTC. This sequence encodes CSATIQETQYF. The V and J genes are TRBV20-1 and TRBJ2-5, with D unclear. The germline V and J ends were trimmed by 4 bases and 1 base, with 4 bases remaining between them. Germline lookup yields CDR1 DFQATT and CDR2 SNEGSKA (reference sequence). This CDR3 spans 11 amino acids.

The chain employs TRBV2 and TRBJ2-3; 13 nucleotides line up with TRBD2. Looked up from germline, CDR1 is SNHLY and CDR2 is FYNNEI. The junction had 7 bases not matched to a gene; V was cut back by 6 bases and J by 4 bases. This CDR3 region has 16 residues. The CDR3 nucleotides are TGTGCCAGCAGGGGGACTAGCGGGGATAGGGCAGATACGCAGTATTTT. Protein: CASRGTSGDRADTQYF.

The chain links TRBV13 to TRBJ1-4; the match to TRBD1 covers 10 bases. In germline, CDR1 is PRHDT, CDR2 FYEKMQ (reference sequence). The CDR3 totals 16 residues. With 6 bases clipped from V and 7 bases from J, the junction kept 11 bases outside the gene matches. CDR3 nucleotides: TGTGCCAGCAGTCGCCCGGGGACAGGGGTTGGTGAAAAACTGTTTTTT. It codes for CASSRPGTGVGEKLFF.

The chain links TRBV19 to TRBJ2-4, with TRBD1 matching 12 bases. From germline, CDR1 is LNHDA and CDR2 SQIVND (reference sequence). CDR3 length equals 18 residues. V gave up 8 bases and J gave up 0 bases; unmatched junction bases: 11. CDR3 loop: CASSVRDRGRLAKNIQYF. CDR3 DNA sequence: TGTGCCAGTTCCGTCCGGGACAGGGGGCGACTAGCCAAAAACATTCAGTACTTC.

This clone was recorded once. The chain combines TRBV20-1 with TRBJ1-1, with TRBD1 identical over 7 bases. The CDR3 has 13 amino acids. CDR1 is DFQATT and CDR2 is SNEGSKA in the germline V gene (reference sequence). V was pared by 3 bases and J by 5 bases, with 6 bases of the junction left unmatched. The CDR3 DNA sequence: TGCAGTGCTAGTCAAGGGGGCGAAACTGAAGCTTTCTTT. It codes for CSASQGGETEAFF.

As concerns this clone: One end of the junction is discordant with germline, which a read error may explain. V usage is TRBV30 and J usage is TRBJ2-7; TRBD1 matches at 12 bases. This CDR3 has 14 residues. Germline V gene sequence: CDR1 GTSNPN, CDR2 SVGIG (reference sequence). As DNA, the CDR3 is TGTGCCTGGCGACCGAACCGGGACAGGGGGCGCTTAAACTTC. Translating gives CAWRPNRDRGRLNF.

This chain links TRBV3-1 (or the pseudogene TRBV3-2) with TRBJ1-2, with TRBD1 matching 9 bases. Germline V gives CDR1 LGHDT, CDR2 YNNKEL (reference sequence). This CDR3 spans 16 amino acids. The V gene end was trimmed by 3 bases and the J gene end by 7 bases; junction bases not matched to a gene: 12. CDR3 sequence (DNA): TGTGCCAGCAGCCACGATGATTGGGGACAGGGTCGTGGCTACACCTTC. It codes for CASSHDDWGQGRGYTF.

Turning to this clone: One junction end disagrees with the germline gene, perhaps due to a read error. The chain recombines TRBV29-1 with TRBJ1-4; TRBD1 matches at 8 bases. This CDR3 has 12 residues. The V gene's germline CDR1 is SQVTM and CDR2 ANQGSEA. In nucleotides, the CDR3 is TGCAGCGCCGGACAGGGCGGTGACTTTATGGTTTTT. Translating gives CSAGQGGDFMVF.

V and J are TRBV23-1 and TRBJ2-3; tentatively, D is TRBD1 (5 bases). TRBV23-1 is placed among ORFs of uncertain function. V lost 9 bases and J 2 bases, leaving 24 bases between the germline ends. This CDR3 has 17 residues. The DNA for the CDR3 is TGCGCCAGGGGCCCATTACGAGGACACCCAAACACAGATACGCAGTATTTT. Translating it yields CARGPLRGHPNTDTQYF.

The J gene is TRBJ1-3, the V gene TRBV30; a possible D gene is TRBD1 (5 bases). V gave up 3 bases and J gave up 4 bases, with 13 bases separating them. There are 14 residues in the CDR3. Germline V gene sequence: CDR1 GTSNPN, CDR2 SVGIG (reference sequence). As DNA, the CDR3 is TGTGCCTGGAGGGGGCTTTCCTCAGGAAACACCATATATTTT. Translating gives CAWRGLSSGNTIYF.

The chain recombines TRBV6-1 with TRBJ2-7, with TRBD1 identical over 8 bases. The CDR3 is 16 amino acids. Per germline, CDR1 MNHNS and CDR2 SASEGT. V dropped 4 bases and J dropped 3; count of bases not matched to a gene: 11. The CDR3 DNA follows: TGTGCCAGCAGTGGTTTCCCGGGACAGGACCTCTACGAGCAGTACTTC. Protein product: CASSGFPGQDLYEQYF.

The table lists this clone with a count of one. The V call is TRBV12-5, the J call TRBJ2-7, with TRBD2 as a possible D gene (6 bases). Germline V lookup: CDR1 LGHNT, CDR2 FRNRAP. V was clipped by 4 bases and J by 0 bases, with 7 bases between them. This CDR3 is 13 amino acids long. In DNA form, the CDR3 reads TGTGCTAGTGGTTACGGGAGCTCCTACGAGCAGTACTTC. This gives the protein CASGYGSSYEQYF.

The chain uses TRBV9 and TRBJ1-3; TRBD1 might be the D (5 bases). The CDR3 spans 15 residues. Germline V lookup: CDR1 SGDLS, CDR2 YYNGEE. V was pared by 3 bases and J by 0 bases, with 10 bases between. The CDR3 region is CASSGRASSGNTIYF. CDR3 DNA: TGTGCCAGCAGCGGCAGGGCTTCCTCTGGAAACACCATATATTTT.

The gene calls are TRBV25-1 and TRBJ2-1; 8 bases are shared with TRBD2. Trimming took 1 base from V and 1 from J; bases not matched to a gene: 3. Germline values: CDR1 MGHDK, CDR2 SYGVNS. This CDR3 has 16 amino acids. The CDR3 region is CASSESLADSYNEQFF. CDR3 DNA: TGTGCCAGCAGTGAATCACTAGCGGATTCCTACAATGAGCAGTTCTTC.

This clone was seen only once. The V and J genes are TRBV5-8 and TRBJ2-3, with 10 bases that match TRBD2. CDR3 length: 15 amino acids. V lost 2 bases, J lost 6 bases, and 6 bases stayed unmatched. Germline-derived CDR1 and CDR2 are SGHTS and YDEGEE. The CDR3 bases are TGTGCCAGCAGCTTACTAGCGGGAACGTCTGATACGCAGTATTTT. Its translation: CASSLLAGTSDTQYF. Full variable domain (missing parts from reference TRBV5-8 and TRBJ2-3): EAGVTQSPTHLIKTRGQQATLRCSPISGHTSVYWYQQALGLGLQFLLWYDEGEERNRGNFPPRFSGRQFPNYSSELNVNALELEDSALYLCASSLLAGTSDTQYFGPGTRLTVL.

V is TRBV19 and J is TRBJ2-1; tentatively, D is TRBD1 or TRBD2 (6 bases each). The V and J ends lost 1 base and 6 bases respectively, with 10 bases between them. Germline V gene sequence: CDR1 LNHDA, CDR2 SQIVND (reference sequence). CDR3 length: 14 amino acids. CDR3 DNA: TGTGCCAGTAGTATAGCGGGGGCTCCCAATGAGCAGTTCTTC. It codes for CASSIAGAPNEQFF.

The V call is TRBV2, the J call TRBJ1-5; D call uncertain. Germline loops: CDR1 SNHLY, CDR2 FYNNEI. The CDR3 length is 14 residues. The V end was cut by 1 base, the J end by 8 bases, with 12 bases between. The CDR3 DNA is TGTGCCAGCAGTGAAGTAATAGGTAAGGAGCCCCAGCATTTT. Amino acids: CASSEVIGKEPQHF.

The chain carries TRBV4-1 and TRBJ1-2, with D maybe TRBD1 (5 bases). The V end was cut by 0 bases, the J end by 7 bases, with 30 bases between. The length of the CDR3 is 20 residues. Germline CDR1 reads MGHRA; CDR2 reads YSYEKL. The CDR3 loop is CASSQDSGSAGGSQSFGYTF. In DNA form, the CDR3 reads TGCGCCAGCAGCCAAGATAGTGGCAGTGCGGGGGGTAGCCAATCCTTTGGCTACACCTTC.

The J gene is TRBJ2-3, the V gene TRBV19, with a tentative D call TRBD2 (6 bases). The CDR3 consists of 15 residues. V was shortened by 7 bases and J by 6 bases, with 20 bases between the two germline ends. Looked up from germline, CDR1 is LNHDA and CDR2 is SQIVND (reference sequence). Written as DNA, the CDR3 is TGTGCCAGTAAGCGTCTGGCGGACTACAGTGATACGCAGTATTTT. It codes for CASKRLADYSDTQYF.

The chain carries TRBV12-3 or TRBV12-4 and TRBJ1-2; D gene unclear. V was trimmed by 7 bases and J by 0 bases, leaving 9 bases between them. CDR3 size: 13 residues. CDR3 region: CASKHRPNYGYTF. The CDR3 DNA reads as TGTGCCAGCAAACACAGACCTAACTATGGCTACACCTTC.

This clone was detected only once. The V and J genes are TRBV4-1 and TRBJ1-1, with D maybe TRBD1 (5 bases). Per germline, CDR1 MGHRA and CDR2 YSYEKL. The CDR3 consists of 15 residues. The V end was cut by 0 bases, the J end by 4 bases, with 12 bases between. CDR3 coding DNA: TGCGCCAGCAGCCAAGAGCGCAGGGCAGTCACTGAAGCTTTCTTT. This translates into CASSQERRAVTEAFF.